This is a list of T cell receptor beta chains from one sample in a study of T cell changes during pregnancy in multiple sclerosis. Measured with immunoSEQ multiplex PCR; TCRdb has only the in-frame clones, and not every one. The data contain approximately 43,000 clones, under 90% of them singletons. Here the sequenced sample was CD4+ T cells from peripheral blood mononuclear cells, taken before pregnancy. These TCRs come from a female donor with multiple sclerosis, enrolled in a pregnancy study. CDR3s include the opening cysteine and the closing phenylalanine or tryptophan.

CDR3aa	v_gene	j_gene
CASSSGTGWLNEQYF	TRBV5-1	TRBJ2-7
CASSFTLAGNQETQYF	TRBV7-6	TRBJ2-5
CASGLVGGLETQYF	TRBV12-5	TRBJ2-5
CASSLFTPTGTGEKQYF	TRBV5-1	TRBJ2-7
CASSAGTSSAGELFF	TRBV9	TRBJ2-2
CASSQGFAGGTEAFF	TRBV11-1	TRBJ1-1
CASKASGQGEQFF	TRBV10-1	TRBJ2-1
CASSSLSYEQYF	TRBV6-5	TRBJ2-7
CASSQTSVSNEQFF	TRBV6-5	TRBJ2-1
CASSPYAGTGGEKLFF	TRBV18	TRBJ1-4
CASSIVSSARGYTF	TRBV19	TRBJ1-2
CASSWAGTGGWRNTEAFF	TRBV11-2	TRBJ1-1
CASSEDSSYNSPLHF	TRBV2	TRBJ1-6
CASSLPGQGVNTGELFF	TRBV5-6	TRBJ2-2
CASSQNLPGQLNTEAFF	TRBV18	TRBJ1-1
CAWIVGDSGYTF	TRBV30	TRBJ1-2
CASSPTTGTYGYTF	TRBV5-1	TRBJ1-2
CASSASGRANTGELFF	TRBV10-1	TRBJ2-2
CASSESSGEAFF	TRBV10-2	TRBJ1-1
CASSPGTGFENQPQHF	TRBV7-9	TRBJ1-5
CASSYSLGQGSEAFF	TRBV6-5	TRBJ1-1
CSVSAGTDYGYTF	TRBV29-1	TRBJ1-2
CASSQDPTRAAANEQFF	TRBV4-3	TRBJ2-1
CSVGKLRDTSSRGYTF	TRBV29-1	TRBJ1-2
CASSEGTAPNEKLFF	TRBV7-7	TRBJ1-4
CASSLAITSTDTQYF	TRBV5-4	TRBJ2-3
CASSELQGLSSYNEQFF	TRBV25-1	TRBJ2-1
CASSKGGWREQYF	TRBV21-1	TRBJ2-7
CASSQFQGTEAFF	TRBV16	TRBJ1-1
CASSSDGGAGEQFF	TRBV18	TRBJ2-1
CASSPAQGVQTEAFF	TRBV19	TRBJ1-1
CASNTGEGGELFF	TRBV2	TRBJ2-2
CASSFDRVGADTQYF	TRBV5-1	TRBJ2-3
CASSLGWQGIYEQYF	TRBV7-2	TRBJ2-7
CAWSPLRREGLNEQFF	TRBV30	TRBJ2-1
CANGQALYEQYF	TRBV10-3	TRBJ2-7
CASSYSQGNQPQHF	TRBV6-5	TRBJ1-5
CASSLLLVRSYNEQFF	TRBV6-5	TRBJ2-1
CAWSPPGTGSRPFF	TRBV30	TRBJ1-1
CAIRTGTSGSSF	TRBV10-3	TRBJ2-3
CASSLVGLNTGELFF	TRBV7-2	TRBJ2-2
CAISGQGDEQFF	TRBV10-3	TRBJ2-1
CAWRPPGIGANVLTF	TRBV30	TRBJ2-6
CASKINAGGGAEAFF	TRBV2	TRBJ1-1